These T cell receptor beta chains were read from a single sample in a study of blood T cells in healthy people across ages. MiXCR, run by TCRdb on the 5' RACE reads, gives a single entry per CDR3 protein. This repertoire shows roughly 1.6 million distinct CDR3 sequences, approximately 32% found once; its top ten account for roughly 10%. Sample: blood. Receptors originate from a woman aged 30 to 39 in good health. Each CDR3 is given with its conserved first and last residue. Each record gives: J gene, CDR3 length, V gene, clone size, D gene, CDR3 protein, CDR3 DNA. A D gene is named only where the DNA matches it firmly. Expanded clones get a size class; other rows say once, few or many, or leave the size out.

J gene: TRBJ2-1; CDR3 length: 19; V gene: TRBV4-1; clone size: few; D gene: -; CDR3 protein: CASSQGFVRVQVGYNEQFF; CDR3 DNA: TGCGCCAGCAGCCAAGGATTTGTGAGGGTACAGGTGGGGTACAATGAGCAGTTCTTC
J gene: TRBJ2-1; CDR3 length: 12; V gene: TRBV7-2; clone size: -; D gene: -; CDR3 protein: CASSSRPIEQFF; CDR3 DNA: TGTGCCAGCAGCTCCCGCCCCATTGAGCAGTTCTTC
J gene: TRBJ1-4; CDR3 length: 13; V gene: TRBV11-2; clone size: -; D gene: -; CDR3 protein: CASSLGQLEKLFF; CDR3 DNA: TGTGCCAGCAGCTTAGGACAGCTAGAAAAACTGTTTTTT
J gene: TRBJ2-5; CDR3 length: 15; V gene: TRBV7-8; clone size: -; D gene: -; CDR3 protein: CASSPSGGMFETQYF; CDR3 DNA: TGTGCCAGCAGCCCAAGCGGCGGAATGTTCGAGACCCAGTACTTC
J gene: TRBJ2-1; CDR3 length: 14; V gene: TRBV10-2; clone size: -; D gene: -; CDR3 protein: CASSPGRLYNEQFF; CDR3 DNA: TGCGCCAGCTCTCCGGGACGGCTCTACAATGAGCAGTTCTTC
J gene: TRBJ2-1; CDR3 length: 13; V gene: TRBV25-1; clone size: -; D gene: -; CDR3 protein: CASSGYFYNEQFF; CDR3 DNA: TGTGCCAGCAGTGGATATTTCTACAATGAGCAGTTCTTC
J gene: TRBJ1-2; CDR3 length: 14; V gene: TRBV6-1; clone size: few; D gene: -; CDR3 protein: CASRTAGALYGYTF; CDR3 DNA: TGTGCCAGCAGAACAGCAGGGGCCCTCTATGGCTACACCTTC
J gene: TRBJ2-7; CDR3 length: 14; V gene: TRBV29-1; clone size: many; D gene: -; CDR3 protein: CSVVTRGPSYEQYF; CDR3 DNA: TGCAGCGTCGTGACAAGGGGACCTTCCTACGAGCAGTACTTC
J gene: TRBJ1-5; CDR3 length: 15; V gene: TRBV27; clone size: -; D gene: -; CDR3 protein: CASSLGQNSNQPQHF; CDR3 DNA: TGTGCCAGCAGTTTGGGGCAAAATAGCAATCAGCCCCAGCATTTT
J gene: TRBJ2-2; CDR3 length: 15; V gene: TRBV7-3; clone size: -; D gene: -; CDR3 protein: CACSLYSGVTGELFF; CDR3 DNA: TGTGCCTGCAGCTTATATTCGGGAGTCACCGGGGAGCTGTTTTTT
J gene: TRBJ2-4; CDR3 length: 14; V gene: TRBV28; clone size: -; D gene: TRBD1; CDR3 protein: CASRLGTVRKIQYF; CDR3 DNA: TGTGCCAGCAGGCTCGGGACAGTGCGTAAAATTCAGTACTTC
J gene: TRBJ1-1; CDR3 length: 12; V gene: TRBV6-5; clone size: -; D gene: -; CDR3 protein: CASKRANTEAFF; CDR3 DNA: TGTGCCAGCAAGAGGGCGAACACTGAAGCTTTCTTT
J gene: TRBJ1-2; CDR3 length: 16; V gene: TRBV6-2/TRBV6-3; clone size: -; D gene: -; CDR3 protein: CASSYSYLEVNYGYTF; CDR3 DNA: TGTGCCAGCAGTTACTCGTACCTGGAGGTAAACTATGGCTACACCTTC
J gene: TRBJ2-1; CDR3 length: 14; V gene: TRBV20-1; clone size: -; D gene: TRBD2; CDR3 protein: CSSSGGSSYNEQFF; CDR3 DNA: TGCAGTAGCTCGGGGGGAAGCTCCTACAATGAGCAGTTCTTC
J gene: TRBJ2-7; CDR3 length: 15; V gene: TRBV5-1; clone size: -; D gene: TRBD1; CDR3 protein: CASSLAGQGVYEQYF; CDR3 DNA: TGCGCCAGCAGCTTGGCGGGACAGGGGGTCTACGAGCAGTACTTC
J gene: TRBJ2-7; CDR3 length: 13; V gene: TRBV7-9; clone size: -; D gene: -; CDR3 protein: CASSKSVDYEQYF; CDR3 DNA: TGTGCCAGCAGCAAAAGCGTCGACTACGAGCAGTACTTC
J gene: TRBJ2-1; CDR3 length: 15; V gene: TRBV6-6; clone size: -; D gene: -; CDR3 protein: CASSFYRDKVKGQFF; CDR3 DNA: TGTGCCAGCAGTTTTTACCGGGACAAGGTAAAGGGGCAGTTCTTC
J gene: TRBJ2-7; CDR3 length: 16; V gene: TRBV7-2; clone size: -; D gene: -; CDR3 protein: CASSLPGREISYEQYF; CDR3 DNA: TGTGCCAGCAGCTTACCCGGGCGAGAGATTTCCTACGAGCAGTACTTC
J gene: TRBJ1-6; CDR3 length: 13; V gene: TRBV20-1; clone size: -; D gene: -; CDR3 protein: CSARTQGNSPLHF; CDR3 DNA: TGCAGTGCTAGAACCCAGGGTAATTCGCCCCTCCACTTT
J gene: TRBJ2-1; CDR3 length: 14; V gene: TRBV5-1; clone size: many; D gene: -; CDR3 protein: CASTTDRSYNEQFF; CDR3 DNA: TGCGCCAGCACGACGGACCGATCCTACAATGAGCAGTTCTTC
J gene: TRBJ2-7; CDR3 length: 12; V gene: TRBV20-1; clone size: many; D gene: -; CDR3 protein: CSASWTAYEQYF; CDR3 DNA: TGCAGTGCTAGTTGGACAGCCTACGAGCAGTACTTC
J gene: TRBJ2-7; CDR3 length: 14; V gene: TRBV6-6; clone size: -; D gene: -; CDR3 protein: CASKLHSGSYEQYF; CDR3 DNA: TGTGCCAGCAAACTACACAGCGGTTCCTACGAGCAGTACTTC
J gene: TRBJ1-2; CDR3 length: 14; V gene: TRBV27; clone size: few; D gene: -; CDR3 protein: CASRSRDGHYGYTF; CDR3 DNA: TGTGCCAGCAGATCCCGGGACGGGCACTATGGCTACACCTTC
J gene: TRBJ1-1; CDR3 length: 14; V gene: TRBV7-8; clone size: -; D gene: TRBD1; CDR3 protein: CATLPDRVETEAFF; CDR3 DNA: TGTGCCACCCTACCCGACAGGGTCGAAACTGAAGCTTTCTTT
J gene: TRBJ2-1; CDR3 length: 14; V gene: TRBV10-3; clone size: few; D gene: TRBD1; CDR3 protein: CAIRASGGLGEQFF; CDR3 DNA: TGTGCCATCAGGGCCTCAGGGGGCCTCGGTGAGCAGTTCTTC
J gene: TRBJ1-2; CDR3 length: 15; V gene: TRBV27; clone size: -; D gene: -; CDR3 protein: CASSHKLDGREGYTF; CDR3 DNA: TGTGCCAGCAGTCATAAACTGGACGGACGTGAAGGCTACACCTTC
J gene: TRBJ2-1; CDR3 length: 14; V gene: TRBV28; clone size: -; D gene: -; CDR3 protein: CASSVRGNYNEQFF; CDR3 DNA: TGTGCCAGCAGTGTCAGGGGTAACTACAATGAGCAGTTCTTC
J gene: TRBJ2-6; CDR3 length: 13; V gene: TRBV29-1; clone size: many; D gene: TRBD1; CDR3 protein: CSVAGQGAVDLTF; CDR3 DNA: TGCAGCGTTGCAGGACAGGGGGCGGTTGATCTGACTTTC
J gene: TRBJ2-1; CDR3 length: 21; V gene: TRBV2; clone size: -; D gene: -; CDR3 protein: CASSGAVLHPVKTSTYNEQFF; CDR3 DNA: TGTGCCAGCAGTGGAGCGGTCCTACACCCCGTTAAAACGTCCACCTACAATGAGCAGTTCTTC
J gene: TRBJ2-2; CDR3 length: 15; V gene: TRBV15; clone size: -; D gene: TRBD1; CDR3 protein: CVTSWRQGNTGELFF; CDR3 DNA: TGTGTCACCAGCTGGAGACAGGGCAACACCGGGGAGCTGTTTTTT
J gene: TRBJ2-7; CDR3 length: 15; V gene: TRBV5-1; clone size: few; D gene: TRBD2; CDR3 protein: CASSLGSGGIYEQYF; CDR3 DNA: TGCGCCAGCAGCTTGGGTAGCGGGGGGATTTACGAGCAGTACTTC
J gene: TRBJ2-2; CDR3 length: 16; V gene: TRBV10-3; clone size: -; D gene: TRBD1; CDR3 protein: CAIGGLGTGWTGELFF; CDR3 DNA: TGTGCCATCGGAGGACTCGGGACAGGCTGGACCGGGGAGCTGTTTTTT
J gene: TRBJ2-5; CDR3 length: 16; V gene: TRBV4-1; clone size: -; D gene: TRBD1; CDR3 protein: CASSQGTGGWMETQYF; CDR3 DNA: TGCGCCAGCAGCCAGGGGACAGGGGGCTGGATGGAGACCCAGTACTTC
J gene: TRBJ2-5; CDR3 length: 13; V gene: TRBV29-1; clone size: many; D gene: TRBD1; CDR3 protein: CSVDTGQGKTQYF; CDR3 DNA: TGCAGCGTTGATACAGGACAGGGAAAGACCCAGTACTTC
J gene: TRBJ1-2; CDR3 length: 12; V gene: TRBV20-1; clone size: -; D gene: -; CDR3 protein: CSPGRGVDGYTF; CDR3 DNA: TGCAGCCCCGGGAGAGGGGTTGACGGCTACACCTTC
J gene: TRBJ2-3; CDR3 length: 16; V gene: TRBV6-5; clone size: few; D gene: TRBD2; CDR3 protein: CASSTRPSGSADTQYF; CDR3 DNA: TGTGCCAGCAGCACCCGGCCTAGCGGGAGTGCAGATACGCAGTATTTT
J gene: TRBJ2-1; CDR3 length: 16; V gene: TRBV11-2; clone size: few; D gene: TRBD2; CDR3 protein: CASSREMASGDNEQFF; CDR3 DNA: TGTGCCAGCAGCCGGGAGATGGCTAGCGGGGACAATGAGCAGTTCTTC
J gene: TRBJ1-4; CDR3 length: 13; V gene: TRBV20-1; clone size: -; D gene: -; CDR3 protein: CSARGSLNEKLFF; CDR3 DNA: TGCAGTGCTAGGGGCAGTCTAAATGAAAAACTGTTTTTT
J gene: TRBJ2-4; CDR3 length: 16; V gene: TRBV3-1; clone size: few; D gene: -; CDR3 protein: CASSQVQRTAESIQYF; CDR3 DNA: TGTGCCAGCAGCCAAGTACAGCGGACAGCGGAAAGCATTCAGTACTTC
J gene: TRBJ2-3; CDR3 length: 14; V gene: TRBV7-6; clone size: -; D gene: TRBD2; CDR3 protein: CASSSRVAGDTQYF; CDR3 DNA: TGTGCCAGCAGCTCCCGGGTAGCGGGAGATACGCAGTATTTT
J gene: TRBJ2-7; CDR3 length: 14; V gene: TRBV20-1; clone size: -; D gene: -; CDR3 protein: CSARAPQKAYEQYF; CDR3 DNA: TGCAGTGCTAGAGCCCCTCAAAAAGCCTACGAGCAGTACTTC
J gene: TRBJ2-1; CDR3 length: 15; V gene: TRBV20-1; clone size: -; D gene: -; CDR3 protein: CSASSGSGTYNERFF; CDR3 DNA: TGCAGTGCTAGTTCCGGGTCCGGAACCTACAATGAGCGGTTCTTC
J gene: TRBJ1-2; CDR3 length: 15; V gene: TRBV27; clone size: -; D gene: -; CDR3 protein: CASGFSGTYNYGYTF; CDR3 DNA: TGTGCCAGCGGATTCTCGGGGACATACAACTATGGCTACACCTTC
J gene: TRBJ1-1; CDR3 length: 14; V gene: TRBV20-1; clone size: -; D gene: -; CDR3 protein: CSAREEGSATEAFF; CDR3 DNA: TGCAGTGCTAGAGAGGAGGGGTCCGCCACTGAAGCTTTCTTT
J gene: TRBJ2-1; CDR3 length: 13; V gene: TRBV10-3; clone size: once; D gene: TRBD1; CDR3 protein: CAIGDSSYNEQFF; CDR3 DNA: TGTGCCATCGGGGACAGCTCCTACAATGAGCAGTTCTTC
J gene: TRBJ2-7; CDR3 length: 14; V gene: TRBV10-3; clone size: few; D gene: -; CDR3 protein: CAIRNTQPADEQYF; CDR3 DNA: TGTGCCATCAGGAACACACAGCCGGCGGACGAGCAGTACTTC
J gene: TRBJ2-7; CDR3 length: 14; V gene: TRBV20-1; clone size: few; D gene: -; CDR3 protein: CSARITKGTYEQYF; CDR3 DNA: TGCAGTGCTAGAATTACAAAGGGTACTTACGAGCAGTACTTC
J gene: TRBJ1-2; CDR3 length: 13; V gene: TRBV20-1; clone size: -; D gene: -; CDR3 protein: CSALRTSNYGYTF; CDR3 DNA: TGCAGTGCCCTAAGGACTTCTAACTATGGCTACACCTTC
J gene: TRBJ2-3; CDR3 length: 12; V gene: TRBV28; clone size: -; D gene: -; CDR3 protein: CASSFPELGQYF; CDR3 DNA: TGTGCCAGCAGTTTTCCGGAGTTGGGGCAGTATTTT
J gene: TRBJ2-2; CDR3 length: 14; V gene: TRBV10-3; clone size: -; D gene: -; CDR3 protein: CAISESGNTGERFF; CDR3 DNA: TGTGCCATCAGTGAGTCTGGAAACACCGGGGAGCGGTTTTTT
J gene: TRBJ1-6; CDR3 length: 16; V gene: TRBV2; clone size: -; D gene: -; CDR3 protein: CASNLRGNRDNSPLHF; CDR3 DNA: TGTGCCAGCAACCTAAGAGGAAACAGAGATAATTCACCCCTCCACTTT
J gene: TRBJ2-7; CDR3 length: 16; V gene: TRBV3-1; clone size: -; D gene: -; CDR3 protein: CASSQGGGRITYEQYF; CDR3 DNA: TGTGCCAGCAGCCAAGGTGGGGGGCGAATAACCTACGAGCAGTACTTC